A selection of T cell receptor beta chains follows, all from one sample in a study of blood T cells in healthy people across ages. TCRdb processed the 5' RACE reads anew with MiXCR; each CDR3 protein has one entry. The sample holds 720,000 or so distinct CDR3 sequences, around 43% seen once. The sample consisted of blood. The receptors shown here come from a man of 80 years or more in good health. Both conserved end residues are part of each CDR3. Fields, in order: V gene, D gene, J gene, clone size, CDR3 protein, CDR3 DNA. The D gene is left open where the match is weak. Some rows have no size entry. The others give once, few or many, or a class for an expanded clone.

V: TRBV5-5
D: TRBD1
J: TRBJ1-5
size: -
CDR3: CASSVRTGLDQPQHF
DNA: TGTGCCAGCAGCGTCCGGACAGGGCTGGATCAGCCCCAGCATTTT

V: TRBV7-6
D: -
J: TRBJ2-2
size: few
CDR3: CASSLGTAGTGELFF
DNA: TGTGCCAGCAGCTTAGGTACCGCGGGGACCGGGGAGCTGTTTTTT

V: TRBV4-3
D: -
J: TRBJ2-1
size: few
CDR3: CASSQGVSREQFF
DNA: TGCGCCAGCAGCCAAGGTGTGAGCCGTGAGCAGTTCTTC

V: TRBV4-3
D: TRBD1
J: TRBJ2-1
size: -
CDR3: CASSQDGQGLWEQFF
DNA: TGCGCCAGCAGCCAGGACGGACAGGGTTTGTGGGAGCAGTTCTTC

V: TRBV18
D: TRBD1
J: TRBJ1-3
size: -
CDR3: CASSPTTGPGNTIYF
DNA: TGTGCCAGCTCACCGACGACAGGGCCTGGAAACACCATATATTTT

V: TRBV5-4
D: -
J: TRBJ1-1
size: -
CDR3: CASSLPGRKTEAFF
DNA: TGTGCCAGCAGCTTGCCAGGGAGGAAGACTGAAGCTTTCTTT

V: TRBV28
D: TRBD2
J: TRBJ2-7
size: -
CDR3: CASRRTGRASFSYEQYF
DNA: TGTGCCAGCCGGAGGACCGGGAGGGCCTCCTTTTCCTACGAGCAGTACTTC

V: TRBV20-1
D: TRBD2
J: TRBJ2-5
size: few
CDR3: CSARVRLAHQGTQYF
DNA: TGCAGTGCTAGAGTAAGACTAGCCCATCAAGGGACCCAGTACTTC

V: TRBV20-1
D: -
J: TRBJ2-1
size: -
CDR3: CSARDSGTWGYEQFF
DNA: TGCAGTGCTAGAGATTCGGGGACCTGGGGATATGAGCAGTTCTTC

V: TRBV7-2
D: TRBD2
J: TRBJ2-5
size: -
CDR3: CAGSTSGTSKETQYF
DNA: TGTGCCGGCAGCACTTCCGGGACTAGTAAAGAGACCCAGTACTTC

V: TRBV6-7
D: -
J: TRBJ2-1
size: few
CDR3: CASSYELFLGEQFF
DNA: TGTGCCAGCAGTTACGAACTGTTTTTGGGTGAGCAGTTCTTC

V: TRBV27
D: TRBD2
J: TRBJ2-3
size: -
CDR3: CASRPGSGGFTDTQYF
DNA: TGTGCCAGCAGGCCAGGTAGCGGGGGGTTCACAGATACGCAGTATTTT

V: TRBV27
D: -
J: TRBJ2-1
size: few
CDR3: CASSLVYRENEQFF
DNA: TGTGCCAGCAGTTTGGTGTACAGGGAGAATGAGCAGTTCTTC

V: TRBV6-8
D: -
J: TRBJ2-7
size: few
CDR3: CASSYSADKGICDEQYF
DNA: TGTGCCAGCAGTTACTCGGCCGATAAGGGAATTTGCGACGAGCAGTACTTC

V: TRBV12-5
D: -
J: TRBJ2-1
size: few
CDR3: CASGLGYGGNLAVNEQFF
DNA: TGTGCTAGTGGTTTGGGGTACGGCGGCAATCTGGCCGTCAATGAGCAGTTCTTC

V: TRBV15
D: TRBD1
J: TRBJ1-2
size: few
CDR3: CATSRGGPGQGVRYGYTF
DNA: TGTGCCACCAGCAGAGGAGGGCCGGGACAGGGGGTTCGGTATGGCTACACCTTC

V: TRBV7-2
D: -
J: TRBJ1-2
size: -
CDR3: CASSVVRDNYGHTF
DNA: TGTGCCAGCAGCGTTGTCAGAGACAACTATGGCCACACCTTC

V: TRBV20-1
D: -
J: TRBJ2-3
size: -
CDR3: CSARWRRRTDTQYF
DNA: TGCAGTGCTAGGTGGCGGAGGCGCACAGATACGCAGTATTTT

V: TRBV21-1
D: -
J: TRBJ2-6
size: -
CDR3: CASSKALNQKLKNGQSSGANGLTF
DNA: TGTGCCAGCAGCAAAGCCCTAAACCAAAAGCTAAAAAATGGACAGAGCTCTGGGGCCAACGGCCTGACTTTC

V: TRBV11-3
D: TRBD2
J: TRBJ2-1
size: few
CDR3: CASSPGDYDNEQFF
DNA: TGTGCCAGCAGCCCCGGGGACTATGACAATGAGCAGTTCTTC

V: TRBV7-8
D: -
J: TRBJ2-7
size: -
CDR3: CASSFPSWPDYEQYF
DNA: TGTGCCAGCAGCTTTCCCTCTTGGCCCGACTACGAGCAGTACTTC

V: TRBV7-2
D: -
J: TRBJ2-7
size: many
CDR3: CASSIDRALRNEQYF
DNA: TGTGCCAGCAGCATAGACCGGGCCCTCCGGAACGAGCAGTACTTC

V: TRBV7-2
D: TRBD1
J: TRBJ1-6
size: few
CDR3: CASSSTQGQASPLHF
DNA: TGTGCCAGCAGCTCCACTCAGGGACAGGCCTCACCCCTCCACTTT

V: TRBV6-5
D: -
J: TRBJ1-5
size: -
CDR3: CASSYARGGGQPQHF
DNA: TGTGCCAGCAGTTACGCGAGAGGGGGTGGGCAGCCCCAGCATTTT

V: TRBV4-3
D: -
J: TRBJ2-7
size: -
CDR3: CASSQGVGVNYEQYF
DNA: TGCGCCAGCAGCCAAGGGGTAGGGGTGAACTACGAGCAGTACTTC

V: TRBV10-1
D: TRBD1
J: TRBJ1-1
size: few
CDR3: CASREGQGTEAFF
DNA: TGCGCCAGCAGAGAGGGACAGGGCACTGAAGCTTTCTTT

V: TRBV6-2/TRBV6-3
D: -
J: TRBJ2-7
size: -
CDR3: CASSYLGQYF
DNA: TGTGCCAGCAGTTACTTAGGACAGTACTTC

V: TRBV12-3/TRBV12-4
D: TRBD1
J: TRBJ1-6
size: -
CDR3: CASSSDRAHNSPLHF
DNA: TGTGCCAGCAGTTCCGACAGGGCCCATAATTCACCCCTCCACTTT

V: TRBV7-9
D: -
J: TRBJ1-2
size: few
CDR3: CASSRPGTTNYGYTF
DNA: TGTGCCAGCAGCCGCCCCGGGACAACTAACTATGGCTACACCTTC

V: TRBV9
D: -
J: TRBJ2-2
size: once
CDR3: CASSVSTGELFF
DNA: TGTGCCAGCAGCGTATCTACCGGGGAGCTGTTTTTT

V: TRBV6-5
D: TRBD1
J: TRBJ2-6
size: -
CDR3: CASSYATQGALPTNVLTF
DNA: TGTGCCAGCAGTTACGCGACACAGGGGGCCTTACCTACCAACGTCCTGACTTTC

V: TRBV4-2
D: TRBD1
J: TRBJ2-7
size: -
CDR3: CASSQDRGGQYIYEQYF
DNA: TGTGCCAGCAGCCAAGATCGAGGGGGACAGTATATCTACGAGCAGTACTTC

V: TRBV9
D: -
J: TRBJ2-7
size: -
CDR3: CASSVGAAHEQYF
DNA: TGTGCCAGCAGCGTAGGGGCGGCCCACGAGCAGTACTTC

V: TRBV12-3/TRBV12-4
D: -
J: TRBJ2-3
size: -
CDR3: CASRASDTQYF
DNA: TGTGCCAGCCGTGCCTCAGATACGCAGTATTTT

V: TRBV6-6
D: -
J: TRBJ2-3
size: -
CDR3: CASGATSSTDTQYF
DNA: TGTGCCAGCGGGGCTACCTCTAGCACAGATACGCAGTATTTT

V: TRBV28
D: TRBD1
J: TRBJ2-1
size: few
CDR3: CASSHGQGYNEQFF
DNA: TGTGCCAGCAGCCACGGACAGGGTTACAATGAGCAGTTCTTC

V: TRBV20-1
D: TRBD1
J: TRBJ1-2
size: -
CDR3: CSARDHQGAAYGYTF
DNA: TGCAGTGCTAGAGATCATCAGGGGGCCGCCTATGGCTACACCTTC

V: TRBV5-1
D: -
J: TRBJ2-1
size: -
CDR3: CASSTIGGANYNEQFF
DNA: TGCGCCAGCAGCACCATTGGGGGGGCCAACTACAATGAGCAGTTCTTC

V: TRBV6-5
D: TRBD2
J: TRBJ2-7
size: few
CDR3: CASSYAGGRYEQYF
DNA: TGTGCCAGCAGTTACGCGGGGGGACGCTACGAGCAGTACTTC

V: TRBV6-2/TRBV6-3
D: TRBD1
J: TRBJ2-1
size: few
CDR3: CASSYSLGTGSSYNEQFF
DNA: TGTGCCAGCAGTTACTCGCTGGGGACAGGGTCCTCCTACAATGAGCAGTTCTTC

V: TRBV6-2/TRBV6-3
D: TRBD1
J: TRBJ2-1
size: -
CDR3: CASRFGTGVHEQFF
DNA: TGTGCCAGCAGATTCGGGACAGGGGTCCACGAGCAGTTCTTC

V: TRBV3-1
D: TRBD1
J: TRBJ1-1
size: -
CDR3: CASSLSGTGFEAFF
DNA: TGTGCCAGCAGCCTTTCCGGGACAGGGTTTGAAGCTTTCTTT

V: TRBV7-2
D: -
J: TRBJ2-1
size: few
CDR3: CASSRARGYNEQFF
DNA: TGTGCCAGCAGCCGGGCCCGGGGCTACAATGAGCAGTTCTTC